One sample yielded the 21 T cell receptor beta chains listed below, sequenced in a study of radiation and T cells in renal cell carcinoma. The method was immunoSEQ multiplex PCR; TCRdb's version includes in-frame clones alone and lacks a portion of them. The sample shows about 130,000 clones, around 83% of them seen only once. Sample time point: baseline pretreatment blood. Treatment meaning: 15 Gy SBRT to primary tumor, nephrectomy 4 weeks later. The sample in question was blood, obtained from a patient whose treatment included radiotherapy and nephrectomy. The source is a woman aged 55-70 years with renal cell carcinoma.

The chain links TRBV28 to TRBJ2-5; 10 positions match TRBD2. This CDR3 is built from 16 residues. V was pared by 5 bases and J by 3 bases, with 9 bases of the junction left unmatched. Germline V gene lookup returns CDR1 MDHEN and CDR2 SYDVKM. The CDR3 coding sequence is TGTGCCAGCAGTCCCTGGACTAGCGGCGGGGAAGAGACCCAGTACTTC. This codes for CASSPWTSGGEETQYF.

The chain employs TRBV7-9 and TRBJ2-7; 7 bases map to TRBD1. The germline V gene has CDR1 SEHNR and CDR2 FQNEAQ (reference sequence). This CDR3 has 14 residues. The J segment lost 5 bases and the V segment lost 5 bases, leaving 9 bases of the junction unmatched. This chain's CDR3 is CASSTLRDSHEQYF. The CDR3 DNA sequence: TGTGCCAGCAGCACCCTTCGGGACAGTCACGAGCAGTACTTC.

The sample holds one count of this clone. The chain is built from TRBV6-1 and TRBJ2-7, with D possibly matching TRBD2 (6 bases). CDR1 is MNHNS, CDR2 SASEGT, per germline. The CDR3 is 15 amino acids. V lost 6 bases, J lost 3 bases, and 18 bases lay in between. The CDR3 DNA is TGTGCCAGCAGCGCGGGGACGTCCAACCGCTACGAGCAGTACTTC. This sequence encodes CASSAGTSNRYEQYF.

This CDR3 reads CASGRGGINEQFF. The CDR3 region has the DNA TGTGCCAGCGGACGGGGAGGGATAAATGAGCAGTTCTTC. The chain couples TRBV11-1 to TRBJ2-1; TRBD2 agrees at 7 bases. The CDR3 contains 13 residues. The J segment lost 7 bases and the V segment lost 8 bases, leaving 8 bases of the junction unmatched. Germline assignment: CDR1 SGHAT and CDR2 FQDESV (reference sequence).

In its sample, this clone was seen a few times. This chain connects TRBV2 to TRBJ1-5, with unresolved D. With 4 bases removed from V and 0 bases from J, the gap between germline ends came to 7 bases. Germline V gives CDR1 SNHLY, CDR2 FYNNEI. CDR3 length: 14 amino acids. CDR3 loop: CASSAGPSNQPQHF. CDR3 sequence (DNA): TGTGCCAGCAGTGCCGGACCTAGCAATCAGCCCCAGCATTTT.

The chain links TRBV9 to TRBJ2-1; D not resolved. V dropped 0 bases and J dropped 0 bases, with 10 bases sitting between them. Per the germline V gene, CDR1 is SGDLS and CDR2 is YYNGEE. The CDR3 has 16 amino acids. CDR3 loop: CASSVGVSFSYNEQFF. In nucleotides, the CDR3 is TGTGCCAGCAGCGTAGGTGTCAGCTTCTCCTACAATGAGCAGTTCTTC. Variable domain in full (rest from reference TRBV9 and TRBJ2-1): DSGVTQTPKHLITATGQRVTLRCSPRSGDLSVYWYQQSLDQGLQFLIQYYNGEERAKGNILERFSAQQFPDLHSELNLSSLELGDSALYFCASSVGVSFSYNEQFFGPGTRLTVL.

The rearrangement uses TRBV18 and TRBJ1-1, with D hard to call. Trimming cost V 2 bases and J 7 bases, with 11 bases left between them. The CDR3 consists of 13 residues. CDR1 is KGHSH, CDR2 LQKENI, per germline. This CDR3 is CASSPAQAGEAFF. The CDR3 region has the DNA TGTGCCAGCTCACCAGCGCAGGCGGGTGAAGCTTTCTTT.

The J gene is TRBJ1-1, the V gene TRBV6-6, with D hard to call. CDR3 length equals 13 residues. Trimming cost V 0 bases and J 3 bases, with 5 bases left between them. Germline CDR1 reads MNHNY; CDR2 reads SVGAGI (reference sequence). CDR3 sequence: CASSYSAHTEAFF. The CDR3 DNA sequence: TGTGCCAGCAGTTACTCTGCTCACACTGAAGCTTTCTTT.

The V call is TRBV21-1, the J call TRBJ1-4; the D call of TRBD1 is as the table states it, not checked on the DNA. TRBV21-1 is a listed pseudogene. This CDR3 is built from 16 residues. CDR3 bases: TGTGCCAGCAGCACGTCTAGGACAGGGTTTGGTGAAAAACTGTTTTTT. Translation: CASSTSRTGFGEKLFF.

This sequence joins TRBV2 and TRBJ2-2; D remains unclear. V was shortened by 1 base and J by 5 bases, with 11 bases between the two germline ends. CDR3 size: 15 residues. Germline lookup yields CDR1 SNHLY and CDR2 FYNNEI. CDR3 in DNA: TGTGCCAGCAGTGAAGTGGTAGGGCGGACCGGGGAGCTGTTTTTT. Encoded protein: CASSEVVGRTGELFF.

The J gene is TRBJ2-4, the V gene TRBV28; 7 bases match TRBD2. The germline gives CDR1 MDHEN, CDR2 SYDVKM. This CDR3 has 14 residues. The V and J ends lost 8 bases and 4 bases, in that order; junction bases with no gene match: 8. DNA for the CDR3: TGTGCCAGCCAACGGCTAGCGGTTAAAAACATTCAGTACTTC. Translating it yields CASQRLAVKNIQYF.

In regard to this clone: A read error may produce the germline difference seen at one junction end. V usage is TRBV4-3 and J usage is TRBJ2-3, with D maybe TRBD2 (6 bases). This CDR3 has 15 residues. Germline CDR1 reads LGHNA; CDR2 reads YSLEER. The CDR3 sequence is CASTQVYGSSDTQYF. CDR3 sequence (DNA): TGCGCCAGCACCCAAGTCTACGGGAGTTCAGATACGCAGTATTTT.

This clone was seen more than once but under ten times. The genes are TRBV10-3 and TRBJ1-1; 7 nucleotides line up with TRBD1. Germline V gives CDR1 ENHRY, CDR2 SYGVKD. Trimming removed 6 bases from V and 1 base from J; junction bases left unmatched: 2. The CDR3 has 13 amino acids. This chain's CDR3 is CAIRRQGNTEAFF. CDR3 bases: TGTGCCATCAGACGACAGGGGAACACTGAAGCTTTCTTT.

The V and J genes are TRBV2 and TRBJ2-5, with 13 bases identical to TRBD2. The length of the CDR3 is 18 residues. After removal of 1 base from V and 5 bases from J, the junction contained 10 bases not matched to a gene. Germline CDR1 is SNHLY and CDR2 is FYNNEI. CDR3 nucleotide sequence: TGTGCCAGCAGTGAAGAGGTCGGACTAGCGGGGGCCAGGGAGACCCAGTACTTC. Translation gives CASSEEVGLAGARETQYF.

The chain is built from TRBV7-3 and TRBJ1-2, with a weak D call TRBD1 (6 bases). V was trimmed by 2 bases and J by 0 bases, leaving 16 bases between them. Germline CDR1 SGHTA, CDR2 FQGTGA. The CDR3 spans 17 residues. The CDR3 DNA reads TGTGCCAGCAGCTTACCAGGAACGGGACAACCTAACTATGGCTACACCTTC. It encodes CASSLPGTGQPNYGYTF.

The chain carries TRBV6-5 and TRBJ2-1; possibly TRBD1 or TRBD2 for D (6 bases each). The CDR3 has 16 residues. CDR1 is MNHEY, CDR2 SVGAGI, per germline. V lost 4 bases and J 3 bases, leaving 16 bases between the germline ends. CDR3 in amino acids: CASSSTGARLYNEQFF. CDR3 sequence (DNA): TGTGCCAGCAGTTCTACGGGGGCGCGACTCTACAATGAGCAGTTCTTC.

J is TRBJ2-7 and V is TRBV5-4; 12 bases line up with TRBD2. The trim removed 4 bases at V and 2 bases at J, leaving 4 bases unmatched. The CDR3 extends over 15 amino acids. Germline values: CDR1 SGHNT, CDR2 YYREEE (reference sequence). This CDR3 is CASSRRLAGAYEQYF. CDR3 nucleotide sequence: TGTGCCAGCAGCCGAAGACTAGCGGGGGCCTACGAGCAGTACTTC.

V usage is TRBV15 and J usage is TRBJ1-2; unclear D gene. V lost 4 bases, J lost 9 bases, and 12 bases lay in between. The CDR3 is made up of 12 amino acids. In germline, CDR1 is LNHNV, CDR2 YYDKDF (reference sequence). The CDR3 sequence is CATSKAPLSYTF. The CDR3 region has the DNA TGTGCCACCAGCAAGGCACCTCTGAGCTACACCTTC.

The sample holds one count of this clone. The rearrangement joins TRBV15 to TRBJ2-5, with D tentatively TRBD1 (5 bases). The CDR3 extends over 14 amino acids. Trimming took 5 bases from V and 8 from J, leaving 18 bases between them. From germline, CDR1 is LNHNV and CDR2 YYDKDF (reference sequence). The CDR3 loop is CATSPRQSRETQYF. For the CDR3, the DNA is TGTGCCACCAGCCCTAGACAGTCGCGCGAAACCCAGTACTTC.

The V gene is TRBV14, the J gene TRBJ1-6; 8 nucleotides agree with TRBD1. The CDR3 loop spans 14 amino acids. With 3 bases clipped from V and 11 bases from J, the junction kept 6 bases outside the gene matches. Germline-derived CDR1 and CDR2 are SGHDN and FVKESK. CDR3 protein: CASSHGQGGAPLHF. The DNA of the CDR3 is TGTGCCAGCAGCCACGGACAGGGTGGGGCACCCCTCCACTTT.

V gene TRBV10-2 combines with J gene TRBJ2-1, with 9 bases lining up with TRBD2. Germline CDR1 and CDR2: WSHSY and SAAADI. CDR3 length equals 17 residues. The J segment lost 7 bases and the V segment lost 0 bases, leaving 10 bases of the junction unmatched. The CDR3 loop reads CASSESEREAFWNEQFF. CDR3 DNA sequence: TGCGCCAGCAGTGAGTCTGAGCGGGAGGCCTTCTGGAATGAGCAGTTCTTC.